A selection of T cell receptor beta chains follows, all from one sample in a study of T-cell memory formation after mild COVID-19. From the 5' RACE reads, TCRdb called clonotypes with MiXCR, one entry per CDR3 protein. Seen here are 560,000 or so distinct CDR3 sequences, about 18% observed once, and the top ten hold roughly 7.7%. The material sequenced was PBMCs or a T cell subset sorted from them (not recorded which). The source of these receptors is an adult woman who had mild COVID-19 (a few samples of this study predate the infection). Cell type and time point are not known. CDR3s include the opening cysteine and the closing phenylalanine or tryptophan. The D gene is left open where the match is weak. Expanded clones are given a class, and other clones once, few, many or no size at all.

DNA: TGTGCCAGCAGCTTGGTAAGAACCTACGAGCAGTACTTC; CDR3: CASSLVRTYEQYF; size: NA; J: TRBJ2-7; D: NA; V: TRBV5-5
DNA: TGTGCCAGCAGGCCTGGACTAGCGGGAGAAACAGATACGCAGTATTTT; CDR3: CASRPGLAGETDTQYF; size: NA; J: TRBJ2-3; D: TRBD2; V: TRBV5-4
DNA: TGTGCCAGCAGCGTGACAGGGGGCAACACTGAAGCTTTCTTT; CDR3: CASSVTGGNTEAFF; size: NA; J: TRBJ1-1; D: TRBD1; V: TRBV7-2
DNA: TGTGCCAGCAGCCTCGCGCTAGCGGACCTACGTGGGCAGTACTTC; CDR3: CASSLALADLRGQYF; size: few; J: TRBJ2-7; D: TRBD2; V: TRBV7-9
DNA: TGTGCCAGCAAAGAGACCTCCAGCTCCTACAATGAGCAGTTCTTC; CDR3: CASKETSSSYNEQFF; size: few; J: TRBJ2-1; D: NA; V: TRBV2
DNA: TGTGCCAGCACCCTAGGTGGGACAGGGTCCAATGAGCAGTTCTTC; CDR3: CASTLGGTGSNEQFF; size: few; J: TRBJ2-1; D: TRBD1; V: TRBV7-3
DNA: TGCGCCAGCAGCCAATTGGGCCGGAGGGGAAGCGACACTGAAGCTTTCTTT; CDR3: CASSQLGRRGSDTEAFF; size: few; J: TRBJ1-1; D: NA; V: TRBV4-1
DNA: TGTGCCAGTGGAACCGGGGAGCTGTTTTTT; CDR3: CASGTGELFF; size: NA; J: TRBJ2-2; D: NA; V: TRBV12-3/TRBV12-4
DNA: TGCAGTGCTGGGAGTTCCGGGACAGGGGTAGAGACCCAGTACTTC; CDR3: CSAGSSGTGVETQYF; size: NA; J: TRBJ2-5; D: TRBD1; V: TRBV20-1
DNA: TGTGCCAGCAGTTACACAGCAGATACGCAGTATTTT; CDR3: CASSYTADTQYF; size: few; J: TRBJ2-3; D: NA; V: TRBV6-6